Included here is one TCR beta chain sequence, with context. Its antigen is currently not known. Base qualities were left out, and no much larger clone turns up one base away. The CDR3 regions of human TCRbeta chains were analyzed by immunosequencing. Per the authors' processing: Repertoire TCRs were matched against a reference library of SARS-CoV-2-specific TCRs generated with the MIRA antigen-specificity platform. Breadth was defined as the fraction of unique TCRs that were SARS-CoV-2-associated. Depth was defined as the fraction of total T cells that were SARS-CoV-2-associated. Using the MIRA data, each spike-specific TCR was assigned both to the spike region to which the TCR was reactive and to a CD4 or CD8 class. Log10-transformed breadth and depth values were compared by one-way ANOVA with Sidak's multiple comparisons tests. TCRdb carries this immuneACCESS record with in-frame sequences only. Its versions omit some clonotypes, under half of them owing to an unresolved V gene in the studies checked, with the rest unexplained. The V and J calls and clone size were taken over from that table, and D and trimming were inferred from the DNA. This sample is represented by about 93,000 clones; under 90% of them were singletons. Of the sample, about 3% falls within the top ten clones.

This sample is drawn from a study of T cell responses to AZD1222 COVID-19 vaccine (dated by TCRdb to 2020 to 2022). Background on the whole study: A total of 233 trial participants underwent TCR sequencing, of whom 207 had received two doses of AZD1222 and approximately 26 had received two doses of the MenACWY control vaccine. Trial participants were enrolled into age subgroups of 18-55, 56-69 and 70-plus years, which contained roughly 150, 30 and 60 TCR-sequenced participants, respectively.

CDR1 and CDR2 were assigned from the germline V gene (reference sequence) as PRHDT and FYEKMQ. The CDR3 spans 17 residues, from the cysteine through the phenylalanine. CDR3 DNA is the only sequence kept; it has 51 bases, read in frame from the first base. For this chain, trimming is 10 bases at the V end and 0 bases at the J end, and the number of junction bases without a gene match is 14. Interpreted using the paper, the time point label stands for: baseline before first vaccination. Reading the label with the study, this specimen's treatment or condition is: meningococcal conjugate vaccine given as trial control. Samples from vaccinated people were obtained from the UK trials COV001 and COV002, which included a single-blind randomized controlled phase 2/3 trial of AZD1222 (ChAdOx1 nCoV-19) in healthy adults. For TCRbeta chain sequencing, PBMC samples were collected from trial participants at day 0 and at day 28 after the second dose.

Broad study findings and their caveats: CD4 TCRs associated with the vaccine covered the entire spike protein, and the dominant responses were in regions 160-218 and 743-854. Participants were mostly white British and included more females than males, and it was suggested by the authors that clonal diversity may have been underestimated. The 56-69-year group was small, and its depth increase did not reach significance, likely because of low power. Nearly half of unique spike-specific TCRs reportedly recognized epitopes outside regions mutated in the B.1.351 and B.1.1.7 variants. Spike-specific TCR breadth and depth rose significantly after two AZD1222 doses compared with day 0 and with MenACWY recipients. Conclusions about previously exposed vaccinees are limited, since just six AZD1222 recipients were seropositive for SARS-CoV-2 at baseline. Because no samples from the day 14 peak response were available, repertoires could be characterized only after the peak T cell response.

Recombination linked TRBV13 to TRBJ1-3, and TRBD1 matches 8 of the central bases. Sequenced here: peripheral blood, sampled on day 0 of MenACWY control vaccination. The source of this sequence is an adult in good health. In nucleotide form, the sequence is TGTGCCACGGGACAGGCGGCGACTCTATACTCTGGAAACACCATATATTTT. It is translated as CATGQAATLYSGNTIYF.